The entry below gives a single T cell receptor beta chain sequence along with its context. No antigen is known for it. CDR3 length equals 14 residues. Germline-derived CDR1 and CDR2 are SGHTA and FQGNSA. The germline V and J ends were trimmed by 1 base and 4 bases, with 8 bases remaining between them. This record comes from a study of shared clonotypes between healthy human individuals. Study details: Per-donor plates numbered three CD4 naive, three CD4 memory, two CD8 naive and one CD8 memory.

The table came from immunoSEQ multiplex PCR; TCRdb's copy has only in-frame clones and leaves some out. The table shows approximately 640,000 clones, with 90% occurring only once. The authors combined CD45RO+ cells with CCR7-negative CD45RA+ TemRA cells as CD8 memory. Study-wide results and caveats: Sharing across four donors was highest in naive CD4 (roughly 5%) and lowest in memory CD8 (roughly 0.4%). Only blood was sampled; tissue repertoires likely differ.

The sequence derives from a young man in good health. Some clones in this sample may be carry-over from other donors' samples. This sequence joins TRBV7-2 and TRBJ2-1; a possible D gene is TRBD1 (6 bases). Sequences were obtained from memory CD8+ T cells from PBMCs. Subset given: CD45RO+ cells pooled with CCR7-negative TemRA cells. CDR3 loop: CASSLGGTYNEQFF. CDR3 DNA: TGTGCCAGCAGCTTAGGAGGGACATACAATGAGCAGTTCTTC.